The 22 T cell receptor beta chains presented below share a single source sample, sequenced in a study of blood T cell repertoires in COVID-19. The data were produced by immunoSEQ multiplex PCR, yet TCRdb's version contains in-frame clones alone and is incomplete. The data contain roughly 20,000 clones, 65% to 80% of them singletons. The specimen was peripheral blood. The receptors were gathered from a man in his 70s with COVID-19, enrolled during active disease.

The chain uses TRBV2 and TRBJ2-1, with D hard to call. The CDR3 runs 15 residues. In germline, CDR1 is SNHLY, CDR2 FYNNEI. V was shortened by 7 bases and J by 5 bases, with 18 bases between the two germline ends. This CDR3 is CASIRKAGPNNEQFF. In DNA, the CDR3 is TGTGCCAGCATTAGGAAAGCAGGCCCAAACAATGAGCAGTTCTTC.

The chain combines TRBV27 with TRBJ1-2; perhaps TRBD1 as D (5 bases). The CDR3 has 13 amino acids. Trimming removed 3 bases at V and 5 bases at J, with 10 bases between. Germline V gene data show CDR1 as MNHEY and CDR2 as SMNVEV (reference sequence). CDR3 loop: CASSFWGEYGYTF. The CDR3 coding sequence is TGTGCCAGCAGTTTTTGGGGGGAGTATGGCTACACCTTC.

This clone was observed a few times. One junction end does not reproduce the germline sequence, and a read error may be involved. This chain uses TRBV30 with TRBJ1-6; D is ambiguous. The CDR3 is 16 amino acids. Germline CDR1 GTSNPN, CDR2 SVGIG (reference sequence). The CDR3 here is CAWSAPTRAYNSPLHF. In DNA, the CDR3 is TGTGCCTGGAGTGCCCCGACGAGGGCCTACAATTCACCCCTCCACTTT.

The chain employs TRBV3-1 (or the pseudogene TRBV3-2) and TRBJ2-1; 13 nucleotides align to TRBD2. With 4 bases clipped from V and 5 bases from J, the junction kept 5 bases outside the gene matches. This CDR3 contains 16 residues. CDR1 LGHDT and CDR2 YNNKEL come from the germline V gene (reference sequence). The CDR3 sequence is CASSLLTSGGNNEQFF. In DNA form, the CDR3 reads TGTGCCAGCAGCCTCTTGACTAGCGGGGGGAACAATGAGCAGTTCTTC.

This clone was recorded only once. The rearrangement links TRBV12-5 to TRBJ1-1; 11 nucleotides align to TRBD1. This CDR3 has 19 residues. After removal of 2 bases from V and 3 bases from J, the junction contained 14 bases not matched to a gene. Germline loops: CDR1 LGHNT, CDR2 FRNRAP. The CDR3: CASGLWTGGAGLRDTEAFF. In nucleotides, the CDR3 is TGTGCTAGTGGTTTGTGGACAGGGGGCGCGGGGCTTCGGGACACTGAAGCTTTCTTT.

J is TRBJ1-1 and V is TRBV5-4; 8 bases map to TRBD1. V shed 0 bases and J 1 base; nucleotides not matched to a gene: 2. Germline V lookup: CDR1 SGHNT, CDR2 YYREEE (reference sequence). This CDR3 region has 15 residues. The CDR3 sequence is CASSLDGTGNTEAFF. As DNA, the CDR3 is TGTGCCAGCAGCTTGGATGGGACAGGGAACACTGAAGCTTTCTTT.

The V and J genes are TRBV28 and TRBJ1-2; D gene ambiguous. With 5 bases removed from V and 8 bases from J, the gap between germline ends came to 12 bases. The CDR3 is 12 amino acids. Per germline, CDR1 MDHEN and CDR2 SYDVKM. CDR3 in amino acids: CASSHMGGGYTF. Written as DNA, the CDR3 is TGTGCCAGCAGTCACATGGGAGGGGGCTACACCTTC.

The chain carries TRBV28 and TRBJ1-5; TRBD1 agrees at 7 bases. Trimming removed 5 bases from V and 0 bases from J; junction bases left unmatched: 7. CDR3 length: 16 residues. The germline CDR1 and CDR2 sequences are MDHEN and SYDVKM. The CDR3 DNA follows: TGTGCCAGCAGTACGGGACAGCAGAATAGCAATCAGCCCCAGCATTTT. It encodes CASSTGQQNSNQPQHF.

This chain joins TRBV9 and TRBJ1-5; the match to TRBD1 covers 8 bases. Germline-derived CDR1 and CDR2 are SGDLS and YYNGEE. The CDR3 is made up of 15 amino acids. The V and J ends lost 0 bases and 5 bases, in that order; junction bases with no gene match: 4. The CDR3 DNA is TGTGCCAGCAGCGTAGATGGGACAGGTTATCAGCCCCAGCATTTT. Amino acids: CASSVDGTGYQPQHF.

Here the CDR3 reads CASSPSRYGYTF. DNA of the CDR3: TGTGCCAGCAGTCCCTCGAGGTATGGCTACACCTTC. The chain employs TRBV28 and TRBJ1-2; D remains ambiguous. The germline V gene has CDR1 MDHEN and CDR2 SYDVKM. Trimming left V 5 bases short and J 5 bases short, with 9 bases between. The length of the CDR3 is 12 residues.

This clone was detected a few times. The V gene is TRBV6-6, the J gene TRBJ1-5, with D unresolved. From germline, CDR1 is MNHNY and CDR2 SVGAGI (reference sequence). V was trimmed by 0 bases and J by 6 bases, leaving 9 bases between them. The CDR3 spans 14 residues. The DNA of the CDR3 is TGTGCCAGCAGTTACTCCCCGAGCCGTCAGCCCCAGCATTTT. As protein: CASSYSPSRQPQHF.

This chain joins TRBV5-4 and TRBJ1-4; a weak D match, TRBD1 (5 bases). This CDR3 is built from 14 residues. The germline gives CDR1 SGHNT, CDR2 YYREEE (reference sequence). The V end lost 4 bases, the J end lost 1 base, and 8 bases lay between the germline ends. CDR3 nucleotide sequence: TGTGCCAGCAGCATGGACATAACTAATGAAAAACTGTTTTTT. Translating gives CASSMDITNEKLFF. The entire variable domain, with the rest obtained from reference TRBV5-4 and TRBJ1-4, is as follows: ETGVTQSPTHLIKTRGQQVTLRCSSQSGHNTVSWYQQALGQGPQFIFQYYREEENGRGNFPPRFSGLQFPNYSSELNVNALELDDSALYLCASSMDITNEKLFFGSGTQLSVL.

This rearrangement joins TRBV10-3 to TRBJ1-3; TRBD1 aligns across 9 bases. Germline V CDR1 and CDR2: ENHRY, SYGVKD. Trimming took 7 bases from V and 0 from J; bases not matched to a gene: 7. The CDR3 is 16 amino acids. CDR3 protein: CAIKVGTGRSGNTIYF. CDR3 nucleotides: TGTGCCATCAAGGTGGGGACAGGGCGCTCTGGAAACACCATATATTTT.

The CDR3 DNA reads TGTGCCAGCACCCAATCTGGGACAGGAGGAAACACCATATATTTT. Amino acid sequence: CASTQSGTGGNTIYF. The J gene is TRBJ1-3, the V gene TRBV28; TRBD1 aligns across 8 bases. Germline CDR1 reads MDHEN; CDR2 reads SYDVKM. V lost 7 bases to trimming and J lost 4 bases; unmatched junction nucleotides: 9. CDR3 length equals 15 residues.

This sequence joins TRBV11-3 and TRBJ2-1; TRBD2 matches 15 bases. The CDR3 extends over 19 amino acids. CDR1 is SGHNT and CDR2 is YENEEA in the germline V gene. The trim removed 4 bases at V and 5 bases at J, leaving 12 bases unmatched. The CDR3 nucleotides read TGTGCCAGCAGCTCTTGGACTAGCGGGGGGGCCCGGAGGAACAATGAGCAGTTCTTC. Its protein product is CASSSWTSGGARRNNEQFF.

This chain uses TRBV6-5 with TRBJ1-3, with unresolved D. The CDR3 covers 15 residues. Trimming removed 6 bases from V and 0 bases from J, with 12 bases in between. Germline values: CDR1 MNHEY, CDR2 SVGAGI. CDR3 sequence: CASRTGLNSGNTIYF. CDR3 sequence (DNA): TGTGCCAGCAGGACTGGACTAAACTCTGGAAACACCATATATTTT.

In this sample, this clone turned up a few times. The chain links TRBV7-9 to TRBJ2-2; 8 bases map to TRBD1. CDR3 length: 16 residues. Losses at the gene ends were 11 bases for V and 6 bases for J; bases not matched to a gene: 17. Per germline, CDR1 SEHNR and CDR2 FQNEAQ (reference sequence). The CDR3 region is CAGPYSGTGVAGELFF. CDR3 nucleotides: TGTGCCGGACCCTACTCGGGGACAGGTGTCGCCGGGGAGCTGTTTTTT.

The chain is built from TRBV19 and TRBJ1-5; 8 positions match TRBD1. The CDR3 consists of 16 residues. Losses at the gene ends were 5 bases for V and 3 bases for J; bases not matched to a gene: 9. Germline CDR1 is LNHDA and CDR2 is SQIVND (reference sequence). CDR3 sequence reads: CASSLPGTGPNQPQHF. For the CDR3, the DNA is TGTGCCAGTAGTCTTCCCGGGACAGGCCCCAATCAGCCCCAGCATTTT.

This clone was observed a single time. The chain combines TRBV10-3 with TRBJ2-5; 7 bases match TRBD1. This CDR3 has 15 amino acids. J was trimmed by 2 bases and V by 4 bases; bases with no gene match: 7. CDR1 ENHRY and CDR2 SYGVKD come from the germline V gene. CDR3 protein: CAISAPGTVQETQYF. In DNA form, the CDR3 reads TGTGCCATCAGTGCCCCCGGGACAGTTCAAGAGACCCAGTACTTC.

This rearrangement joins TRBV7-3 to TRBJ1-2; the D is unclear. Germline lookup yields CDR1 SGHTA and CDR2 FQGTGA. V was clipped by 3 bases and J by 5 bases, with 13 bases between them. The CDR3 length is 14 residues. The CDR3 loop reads CASSFPGAGYGYTF. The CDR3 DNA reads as TGTGCCAGCAGCTTCCCAGGCGCGGGGTATGGCTACACCTTC.

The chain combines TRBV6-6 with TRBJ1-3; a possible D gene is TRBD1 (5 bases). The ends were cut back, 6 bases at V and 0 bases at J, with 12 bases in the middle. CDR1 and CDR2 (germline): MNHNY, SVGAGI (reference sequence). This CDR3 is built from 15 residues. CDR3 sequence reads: CASSIQGLSGNTIYF. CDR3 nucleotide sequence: TGTGCCAGCAGCATCCAGGGACTCTCTGGAAACACCATATATTTT.

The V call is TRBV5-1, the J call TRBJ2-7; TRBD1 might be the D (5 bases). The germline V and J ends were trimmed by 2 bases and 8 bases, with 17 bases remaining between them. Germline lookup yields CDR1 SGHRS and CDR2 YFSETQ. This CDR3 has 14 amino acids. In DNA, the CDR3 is TGCGCCAGCAGCTTAGAGACAGTCCCAGGCCAGCAGTACTTC. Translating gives CASSLETVPGQQYF.